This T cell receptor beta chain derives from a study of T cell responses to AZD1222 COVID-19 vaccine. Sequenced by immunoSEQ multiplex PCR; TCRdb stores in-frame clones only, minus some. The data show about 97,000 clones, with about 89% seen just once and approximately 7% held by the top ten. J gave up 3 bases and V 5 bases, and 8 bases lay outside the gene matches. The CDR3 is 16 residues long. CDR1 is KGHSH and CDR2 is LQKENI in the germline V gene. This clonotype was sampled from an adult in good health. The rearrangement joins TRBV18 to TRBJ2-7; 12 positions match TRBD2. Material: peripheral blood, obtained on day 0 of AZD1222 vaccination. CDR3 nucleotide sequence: TGTGCCAGCTCAACAGACCTAGCGGGGGGGCTCTACGAGCAGTACTTC. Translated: CASSTDLAGGLYEQYF.